This is a list of T cell receptor beta chains from one sample in a study of T cell responses to AZD1222 COVID-19 vaccine. The data were produced by immunoSEQ multiplex PCR, yet TCRdb's version contains in-frame clones alone and is incomplete. The sample includes 90,000 to 110,000 clones, 70% to 90% of them seen just once. The sample was peripheral blood, taken on day 0 of AZD1222 vaccination. Receptors originate from an adult in good health. Each CDR3 is given without its conserved first and last residue.

TRBV7-9	TRBJ1-1	ASSLRTGVGTEAF
TRBV27	TRBJ2-2	ASSTPGFTGELF
TRBV6-5	TRBJ2-7	ASSSTGLVSYEQY
TRBV6-5	TRBJ2-7	ASSTPTSGKYEQY
TRBV28	TRBJ1-6	ASSLRQRSSYNSPLH
TRBV7-2	TRBJ2-3	ASSRTGGLGDTQY
TRBV7-6	TRBJ1-3	ASSLASGQGTTGNTIY
TRBV28	TRBJ1-2	ASSTSTGTGIYGYT
TRBV7-8	TRBJ2-7	ASSLLDKAYEQY
TRBV7-2	TRBJ2-1	ASSPPINEQF
TRBV7-3	TRBJ2-1	ASSLTRDSYNEQF
TRBV3-1/TRBV3-2	TRBJ2-1	ASSQRGGLLNNEQF
TRBV6-5	TRBJ2-1	ASRELAGVYNEQF
TRBV7-2	TRBJ2-2	ASSLLVGELF
TRBV9	TRBJ2-1	ASSVDPSNNEQF
TRBV3-1/TRBV3-2	TRBJ1-1	ASISGNSNTEAF